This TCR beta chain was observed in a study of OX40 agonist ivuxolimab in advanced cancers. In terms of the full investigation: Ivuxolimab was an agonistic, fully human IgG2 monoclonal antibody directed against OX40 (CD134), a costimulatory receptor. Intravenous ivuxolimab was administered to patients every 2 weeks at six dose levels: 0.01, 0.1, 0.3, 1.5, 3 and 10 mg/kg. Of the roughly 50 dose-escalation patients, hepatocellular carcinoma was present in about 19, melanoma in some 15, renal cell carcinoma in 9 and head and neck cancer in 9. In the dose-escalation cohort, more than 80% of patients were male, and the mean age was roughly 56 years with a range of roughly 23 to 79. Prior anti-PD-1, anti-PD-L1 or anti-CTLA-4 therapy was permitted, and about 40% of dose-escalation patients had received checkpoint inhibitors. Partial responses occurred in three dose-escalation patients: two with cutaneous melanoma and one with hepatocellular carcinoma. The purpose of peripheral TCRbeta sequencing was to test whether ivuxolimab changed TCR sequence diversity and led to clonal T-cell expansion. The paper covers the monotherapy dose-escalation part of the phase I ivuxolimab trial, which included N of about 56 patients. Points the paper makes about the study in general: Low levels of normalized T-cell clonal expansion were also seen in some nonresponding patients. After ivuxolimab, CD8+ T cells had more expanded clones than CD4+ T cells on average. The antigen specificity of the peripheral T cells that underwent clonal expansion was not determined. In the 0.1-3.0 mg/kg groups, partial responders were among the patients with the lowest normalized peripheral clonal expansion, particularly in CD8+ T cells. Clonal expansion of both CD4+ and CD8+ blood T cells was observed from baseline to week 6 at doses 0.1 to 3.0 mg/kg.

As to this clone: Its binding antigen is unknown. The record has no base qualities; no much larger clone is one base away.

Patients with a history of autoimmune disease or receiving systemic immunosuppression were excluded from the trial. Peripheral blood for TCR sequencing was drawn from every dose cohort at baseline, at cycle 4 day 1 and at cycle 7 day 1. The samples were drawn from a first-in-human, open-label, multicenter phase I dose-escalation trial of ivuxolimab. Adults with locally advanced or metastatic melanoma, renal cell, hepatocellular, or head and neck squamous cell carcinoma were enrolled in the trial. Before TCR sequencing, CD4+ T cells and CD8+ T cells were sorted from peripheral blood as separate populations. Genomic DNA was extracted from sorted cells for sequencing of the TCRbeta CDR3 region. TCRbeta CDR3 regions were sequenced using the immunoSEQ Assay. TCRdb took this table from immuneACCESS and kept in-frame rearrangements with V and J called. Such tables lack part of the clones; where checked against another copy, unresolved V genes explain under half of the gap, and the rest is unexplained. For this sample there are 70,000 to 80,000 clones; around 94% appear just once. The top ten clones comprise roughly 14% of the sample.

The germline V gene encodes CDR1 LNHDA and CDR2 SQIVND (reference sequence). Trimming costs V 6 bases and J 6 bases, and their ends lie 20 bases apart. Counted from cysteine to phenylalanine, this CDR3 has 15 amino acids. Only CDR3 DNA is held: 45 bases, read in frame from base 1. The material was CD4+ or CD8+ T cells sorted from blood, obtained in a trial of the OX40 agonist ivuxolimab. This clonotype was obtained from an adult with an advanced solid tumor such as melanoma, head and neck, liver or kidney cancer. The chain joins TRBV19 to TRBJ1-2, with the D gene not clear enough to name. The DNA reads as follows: TGTGCCAGTAGGGAGACAACTCACTTGGCGAATGGCTACACCTTC. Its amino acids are CASRETTHLANGYTF.